Below, 32 T cell receptor beta chains from the same sample are listed, as sequenced in a study of blood T cell repertoires in COVID-19. Assay used: immunoSEQ multiplex PCR; TCRdb lists only in-frame clones, some missing. The sample consists of about 66,000 clones, 85% to 90% of them appearing once. The source material was peripheral blood. Source of these receptors: a man aged 55-75 years with acute or convalescent COVID-19.

The V call is TRBV5-1, the J call TRBJ2-2; possibly TRBD1 for D (6 bases). CDR1 and CDR2 from the germline V gene are SGHRS and YFSETQ. This CDR3 region has 14 residues. V was clipped by 4 bases and J by 6 bases, with 13 bases between them. The CDR3 coding sequence is TGCGCCAGCAGCCAGGGGATGGGGCCCGGGGAGCTGTTTTTT. Translating it yields CASSQGMGPGELFF. The entire variable domain, with the rest obtained from reference TRBV5-1 and TRBJ2-2, is as follows: KAGVTQTPRYLIKTRGQQVTLSCSPISGHRSVSWYQQTPGQGLQFLFEYFSETQRNKGNFPGRFSGRQFSNSRSEMNVSTLELGDSALYLCASSQGMGPGELFFGEGSRLTVL.

The chain carries TRBV11-2 and TRBJ2-5; D may be TRBD2 (5 bases). Germline lookup yields CDR1 SGHAT and CDR2 FQNNGV. This CDR3 is built from 11 residues. Trimming took 5 bases from V and 5 from J, leaving 6 bases between them. The CDR3 here is CASSRGETQYF. The CDR3 coding sequence is TGTGCCAGCAGCCGAGGGGAGACCCAGTACTTC.

The V and J genes are TRBV7-8 and TRBJ1-2; D unclear. Germline CDR1 is SGHVS and CDR2 is FQNEAQ. The ends were cut back, 3 bases at V and 5 bases at J, with 10 bases in the middle. This CDR3 is 13 amino acids long. The CDR3 protein is CASSFNSGYGYTF. The CDR3 DNA reads TGTGCCAGCAGCTTTAACAGCGGTTATGGCTACACCTTC.

The J gene is TRBJ2-1, the V gene TRBV5-1; the match to TRBD1 covers 9 bases. Germline V gene lookup returns CDR1 SGHRS and CDR2 YFSETQ. Trimming cost V 4 bases and J 7 bases; bases outside gene matches: 9. CDR3 length: 15 amino acids. The chain's CDR3 is CASSLTGQGVNEQFF. The DNA for the CDR3 is TGCGCCAGCAGCCTGACGGGACAGGGAGTAAATGAGCAGTTCTTC.

This chain connects TRBV9 to TRBJ2-5, with 10 positions matching TRBD2. The CDR3 consists of 16 residues. Looked up from germline, CDR1 is SGDLS and CDR2 is YYNGEE. V gave up 0 bases and J gave up 5 bases; unmatched junction bases: 7. In DNA, the CDR3 is TGTGCCAGCAGCGTAGTAAGCGGGGGGGCCAGGGAGACCCAGTACTTC. This gives the protein CASSVVSGGARETQYF.

The chain has TRBV10-3 and TRBJ1-3; no reliable D call. The CDR3 runs 18 residues. The V gene's germline CDR1 is ENHRY and CDR2 SYGVKD. Trimming pared 4 bases from V and 2 bases from J, leaving 21 bases between. The CDR3 here is CAISAIFSRGGPGNTIYF. The CDR3, as DNA: TGTGCCATCAGTGCTATATTTAGTCGGGGTGGGCCTGGAAACACCATATATTTT.

This clone was found once. The genes are TRBV5-1 and TRBJ1-1; unclear D gene. This CDR3 has 14 amino acids. Germline-derived CDR1 and CDR2 are SGHRS and YFSETQ. Trimming removed 6 bases at V and 3 bases at J, with 15 bases between. The CDR3 protein is CASNLEGGYTEAFF. The CDR3 nucleotides are TGCGCCAGCAATTTAGAGGGAGGTTACACTGAAGCTTTCTTT.

The chain combines TRBV5-1 with TRBJ2-7; the match to TRBD2 covers 12 bases. The germline V gene encodes CDR1 SGHRS and CDR2 YFSETQ. The CDR3 loop spans 15 amino acids. With V trimmed by 4 bases and J by 2 bases, 4 bases remained unmatched. The CDR3 sequence is CASSRGLAGTYEQYF. The DNA of the CDR3 is TGCGCCAGCAGCCGAGGACTAGCGGGGACCTACGAGCAGTACTTC.

The V and J genes are TRBV10-3 and TRBJ1-1; the match to TRBD1 covers 8 bases. V trimming: 0 bases; J trimming: 1 base; junction bases outside the gene matches: 1. The CDR3 is 15 residues long. In germline, CDR1 is ENHRY, CDR2 SYGVKD. CDR3 in DNA: TGTGCCATCAGTGAGTCCCAGGGGGCGAACACTGAAGCTTTCTTT. Translation: CAISESQGANTEAFF.

This rearrangement joins TRBV19 to TRBJ2-7; TRBD1 aligns across 7 bases. The CDR3 has 15 residues. Looked up from germline, CDR1 is LNHDA and CDR2 is SQIVND (reference sequence). With V trimmed by 4 bases and J by 2 bases, 8 bases remained unmatched. CDR3 protein: CASSRVAGGTYEQYF. The CDR3 nucleotides are TGTGCCAGTAGTAGGGTGGCAGGGGGAACCTACGAGCAGTACTTC.

The chain is built from TRBV12-5 and TRBJ2-1, with D maybe TRBD2 (6 bases). The CDR3 has 15 residues. Germline-derived CDR1 and CDR2 are LGHNT and FRNRAP. The V gene lost 6 bases and the J gene lost 7 bases, with 19 bases spanning the gap. CDR3 nucleotides: TGTGCTAGTGGCCCTGGGGATGTTCGGGGGAATGAGCAGTTCTTC. It translates to CASGPGDVRGNEQFF. The variable domain in full, with the rest retrieved from reference TRBV12-5 and TRBJ2-1, is DARVTQTPRHKVTEMGQEVTMRCQPILGHNTVFWYRQTMMQGLELLAYFRNRAPLDDSGMPKDRFSAEMPDATLATLKIQPSEPRDSAVYFCASGPGDVRGNEQFFGPGTRLTVL.

DNA of the CDR3: TGTGCCAGCAGTGAAGAGTCTATCGGGCAGCCCCAGCATTTT. Translating gives CASSEESIGQPQHF. The chain has TRBV6-1 and TRBJ1-5; D is unresolved. The CDR3 has 14 amino acids. V was pared by 1 base and J by 7 bases, with 11 bases between. Looked up from germline, CDR1 is MNHNS and CDR2 is SASEGT.

V usage is TRBV6-6 and J usage is TRBJ1-2; tentative D call: TRBD1 (5 bases). CDR1 MNHNY and CDR2 SVGAGI come from the germline V gene (reference sequence). This CDR3 spans 14 amino acids. V was pared by 6 bases and J by 4 bases, with 15 bases between. DNA for the CDR3: TGTGCCAGCAGCCCCAGGGAAGGTTTCTATGGCTACACCTTC. Translation: CASSPREGFYGYTF.

CDR3 sequence (DNA): TGTGCCAGCAGCTTTAGCCCAGGGGAAAATTCACCCCTCCACTTT. Translation: CASSFSPGENSPLHF. V is TRBV11-2 and J is TRBJ1-6; possibly TRBD1 for D (6 bases). Trimming removed 3 bases at V and 7 bases at J, with 13 bases between. This CDR3 comprises 15 residues. In germline, CDR1 is SGHAT, CDR2 FQNNGV.

The table lists this clone with a few counts. The chain recombines TRBV6-5 with TRBJ1-2; TRBD1 aligns across 7 bases. The CDR3 contains 13 residues. The ends lost 8 bases at V and 8 bases at J; junction bases unmatched: 11. Germline values: CDR1 MNHEY, CDR2 SVGAGI. The CDR3 reads CASSPMTGRGYTF. The DNA for the CDR3 is TGTGCCAGCTCCCCAATGACAGGGAGGGGCTACACCTTC.

This clone showed up just once. This chain joins TRBV27 and TRBJ1-3; perhaps TRBD1 as D (6 bases). This CDR3 comprises 15 residues. Germline CDR1 and CDR2: MNHEY and SMNVEV (reference sequence). Deletions cut 6 bases from V and 0 bases from J, with 12 bases between. This chain's CDR3 is CASSQGRYSGNTIYF. CDR3 bases: TGTGCCAGCAGCCAGGGGAGATACTCTGGAAACACCATATATTTT.

This clone was seen once. The chain recombines TRBV2 with TRBJ1-6, with a tentative D call TRBD1 (5 bases). Germline V gene data show CDR1 as SNHLY and CDR2 as FYNNEI. Deletions cut 3 bases from V and 7 bases from J, with 10 bases between. The CDR3 runs 14 residues. The CDR3 coding sequence is TGTGCCAGCAGTGAGCAGGGATTGAATTCACCCCTCCACTTT. This translates into CASSEQGLNSPLHF.

This chain connects TRBV24-1 to TRBJ2-3, with 9 bases that match TRBD2. Germline CDR1 reads KGHDR; CDR2 reads SFDVKD. V dropped 3 bases and J dropped 3; count of bases not matched to a gene: 6. The CDR3 is made up of 16 amino acids. CDR3 protein: CATSDKAGGITDTQYF. The CDR3 region has the DNA TGTGCCACCAGTGATAAAGCGGGGGGTATTACAGATACGCAGTATTTT.

The chain couples TRBV5-4 to TRBJ1-5; 9 bases fit TRBD1. Germline lookup yields CDR1 SGHNT and CDR2 YYREEE (reference sequence). Trimming cost V 3 bases and J 0 bases; bases outside gene matches: 4. This CDR3 comprises 16 residues. The CDR3 protein is CASSSGTGNSNQPQHF. The CDR3 DNA reads as TGTGCCAGCAGCTCCGGGACAGGGAATAGCAATCAGCCCCAGCATTTT.

This clone was seen once. This rearrangement joins TRBV6-2 or TRBV6-3 to TRBJ1-1; the match to TRBD1 covers 11 bases. CDR1 MNHEY and CDR2 SVGEGT come from the germline V gene. The CDR3 length is 13 residues. V gave up 6 bases and J gave up 6 bases; unmatched junction bases: 3. The CDR3: CASSWTGGSEAFF. DNA of the CDR3: TGTGCCAGCAGCTGGACAGGGGGCTCTGAAGCTTTCTTT.

This clone has just one count. The rearrangement links TRBV29-1 to TRBJ1-4; D is undetermined. In germline, CDR1 is SQVTM, CDR2 ANQGSEA. The CDR3 is 13 amino acids. The V and J ends lost 6 bases and 5 bases respectively, with 13 bases between them. CDR3 amino acids: CSVLLPGNEKLFF. The CDR3, as DNA: TGCAGCGTCCTCCTGCCCGGGAATGAAAAACTGTTTTTT.

This rearrangement joins TRBV5-1 to TRBJ2-1, with D maybe TRBD2 (5 bases). This CDR3 is 14 amino acids long. V lost 0 bases and J lost 12, with 16 bases in between. CDR1 is SGHRS and CDR2 is YFSETQ in the germline V gene. The chain's CDR3 is CASSLGALGAGQFF. The CDR3 region has the DNA TGCGCCAGCAGCTTGGGCGCACTGGGAGCTGGGCAGTTCTTC.

The V call is TRBV2, the J call TRBJ1-5; D possibly corresponds to TRBD1 (5 bases). The V and J ends lost 8 bases and 5 bases respectively, with 16 bases between them. The CDR3 sequence is 14 residues long. From germline, CDR1 is SNHLY and CDR2 FYNNEI. Here the CDR3 reads CASQSQWGDQPQHF. The CDR3 region has the DNA TGTGCCAGCCAATCTCAATGGGGGGATCAGCCCCAGCATTTT.

This chain links TRBV7-9 with TRBJ1-2; D is possibly TRBD1 (6 bases). The CDR3 has 15 amino acids. Germline loops: CDR1 SEHNR, CDR2 FQNEAQ (reference sequence). V was cut by 7 bases and J by 0 bases, with 15 bases left in between. DNA of the CDR3: TGTGCCAGCACCGGAGGACAGATTGCTAACTATGGCTACACCTTC. Its translation is CASTGGQIANYGYTF. Based on the CDR3 plus reference TRBV7-9 and TRBJ1-2, the full variable domain is DTGVSQNPRHKITKRGQNVTFRCDPISEHNRLYWYRQTLGQGPEFLTYFQNEAQLEKSRLLSDRFSAERPKGSFSTLEIQRTEQGDSAMYLCASTGGQIANYGYTFGSGTRLTVV.

This chain joins TRBV7-8 and TRBJ1-6, with 8 bases fitting TRBD1. Looked up from germline, CDR1 is SGHVS and CDR2 is FQNEAQ. J was trimmed by 11 bases and V by 1 base; bases with no gene match: 4. The CDR3 is 14 residues long. In DNA form, the CDR3 reads TGTGCCAGCAGCTTAGGAGGACAGGGACCACCCCTCCACTTT. Translated, it gives CASSLGGQGPPLHF. Full variable domain (remainder filled in from reference TRBV7-8 and TRBJ1-6): GAGVSQSPRYKVAKRGQDVALRCDPISGHVSLFWYQQALGQGPEFLTYFQNEAQLDKSGLPSDRFFAERPEGSVSTLKIQRTQQEDSAVYLCASSLGGQGPPLHFGNGTRLTVT.

Here the CDR3 reads CASSPGTGNNQPQHF. The CDR3 region has the DNA TGTGCCAGCAGCCCGGGGACAGGGAACAATCAGCCCCAGCATTTT. V gene TRBV5-4 combines with J gene TRBJ1-5, with 9 positions matching TRBD1. V shed 4 bases, J shed 3 bases, and the junction held 5 bases outside the gene matches. Germline V gene sequence: CDR1 SGHNT, CDR2 YYREEE (reference sequence). The CDR3 extends over 15 amino acids.

J is TRBJ2-7 and V is TRBV4-1; D gene uncertain. The CDR3 spans 14 residues. Germline values: CDR1 MGHRA, CDR2 YSYEKL. The V end lost 2 bases, the J end lost 1 base, and 9 bases lay between the germline ends. The chain's CDR3 is CASSQTSLSYEQYF. CDR3 nucleotide sequence: TGCGCCAGCAGCCAAACGAGCTTATCCTACGAGCAGTACTTC.

The chain has TRBV11-3 and TRBJ1-1; D is unclear. V lost 1 base and J 1 base, leaving 4 bases between the germline ends. The CDR3 contains 13 residues. Germline-derived CDR1 and CDR2 are SGHNT and YENEEA. This CDR3 is CASSLAGNTEAFF. The CDR3 DNA follows: TGTGCCAGCAGCTTAGCGGGGAACACTGAAGCTTTCTTT.

A few counts support this clone. This rearrangement joins TRBV7-2 to TRBJ2-1, with unresolved D. The germline CDR1 and CDR2 sequences are SGHTA and FQGNSA. V lost 3 bases and J 10 bases, leaving 10 bases between the germline ends. This CDR3 region has 12 residues. CDR3 sequence reads: CASSFIQREQFF. CDR3 DNA sequence: TGTGCCAGCAGCTTCATCCAGCGCGAGCAGTTCTTC.

The genes are TRBV5-1 and TRBJ1-2; no clear D gene. CDR3 length: 15 residues. CDR1 is SGHRS, CDR2 YFSETQ, per germline. Trimming took 2 bases from V and 2 from J, leaving 13 bases between them. CDR3 protein: CASSLILGGNYGYTF. CDR3 in DNA: TGCGCCAGCAGCTTAATCCTGGGAGGAAACTATGGCTACACCTTC.

The chain joins TRBV13 to TRBJ2-7; TRBD2 matches 7 bases. Germline-derived CDR1 and CDR2 are PRHDT and FYEKMQ (reference sequence). The CDR3 contains 16 residues. With 5 bases clipped from V and 6 bases from J, the junction kept 16 bases outside the gene matches. CDR3 region: CASSKITSAPLAEQYF. The DNA for the CDR3 is TGTGCCAGCAGCAAAATTACTAGCGCTCCCCTGGCCGAGCAGTACTTC.

V gene TRBV9 combines with J gene TRBJ2-3; TRBD2 aligns across 12 bases. Trimming took 3 bases from V and 4 from J; bases not matched to a gene: 6. CDR3 length equals 16 residues. The germline V gene has CDR1 SGDLS and CDR2 YYNGEE. CDR3 amino acids: CASSASGGGLSDTQYF. The CDR3 region has the DNA TGTGCCAGCAGCGCTAGCGGGGGGGGTTTATCAGATACGCAGTATTTT. Filled out from reference TRBV9 and TRBJ2-3, the complete variable domain reads DSGVTQTPKHLITATGQRVTLRCSPRSGDLSVYWYQQSLDQGLQFLIQYYNGEERAKGNILERFSAQQFPDLHSELNLSSLELGDSALYFCASSASGGGLSDTQYFGPGTRLTVL.